A selection of T cell receptor beta chains follows, all from one sample in a study of shared clonotypes between healthy human individuals. Profiling relied on immunoSEQ multiplex PCR, and the TCRdb table lists in-frame clones only, not all of them. The table lists approximately 2,000,000 clones, just under 95% of them singletons. Sequencing was performed on naive CD4+ T cells from PBMCs. These receptors originate from a man between 18 and 35 years old in good health. Some clones in this sample may be carry-over from other donors' samples. The CDR3 runs from the conserved cysteine through the conserved F or W. The D gene is left open where the match is weak. A row's size may be missing; if present it is once, few, many or a size class.

V gene	D gene	J gene	clone size	CDR3 DNA	CDR3 protein
TRBV7-2	TRBD1	TRBJ1-1	NA	TGTGCCAGCAGCCTACAGGGGGCCCTCATGTTCGAAGCTTTCTTT	CASSLQGALMFEAFF
TRBV15	TRBD2	TRBJ2-7	NA	TGTGCCACCAGCAGAGGTTCCGAACCCGGGACTAGCAGGTCCGAGCAGTACTTC	CATSRGSEPGTSRSEQYF
TRBV19	TRBD2	TRBJ2-6	NA	TGTGCCAGTAGAAACTGGGGGGGGACTAGCGGGACGAACTCTGGGGCCAACGTCCTGACTTTC	CASRNWGGTSGTNSGANVLTF
TRBV5-1	NA	TRBJ2-2	NA	TGCGCCAGCAGCTTGCCTAGCGTAAACACCGGGGAGCTGTTTTTT	CASSLPSVNTGELFF
TRBV18	TRBD1	TRBJ2-6	NA	TGTGCCAGCTCACCAGCCGGGACAGGGGCGCGAATTGGGGCCAACGTCCTGACTTTC	CASSPAGTGARIGANVLTF
TRBV4-1	NA	TRBJ2-7	NA	TGCGCCAGCAGCCAAGATCTTCCCCCCTACGAGCAGTACTTC	CASSQDLPPYEQYF
TRBV30	TRBD1	TRBJ2-1	NA	TGTGCCCGTAGACAGGGCAATGAGCAGTTCTTC	CARRQGNEQFF
TRBV6-1	NA	TRBJ2-7	once	TGTGCCAGCAGTTCAAGAACCGGGTCGAACTACGAGCAGTACTTC	CASSSRTGSNYEQYF
TRBV5-6	NA	TRBJ2-5	NA	TGTGCCAGCAGCAGGCAGGGAGTCCAAGAGACCCAGTACTTC	CASSRQGVQETQYF
TRBV18	TRBD1	TRBJ2-6	NA	TGTGCCAGCTCACTGTCCCCGGGACAGGGTCGATTTGCGGCCTCTGGGGCCAACGTCCTGACTTTC	CASSLSPGQGRFAASGANVLTF
TRBV2	NA	TRBJ2-1	NA	TGTGCCAGCAGTTTTTCCAAGTTCGAGCAGTTCTTC	CASSFSKFEQFF
TRBV28	TRBD2	TRBJ2-7	NA	TGTGCCAGCAATCTTCGGGACTACCTCTACGAGCAGTACTTC	CASNLRDYLYEQYF
TRBV6-4	NA	TRBJ1-1	NA	TGTGCCAGCAGTGTAAGCGGGCGCCCGGGTAATTCGGGCACTGAAGCTTTCTTT	CASSVSGRPGNSGTEAFF
TRBV16	NA	TRBJ1-5	NA	TGTGCCAGCAGCCAATCGTACGGGAGTCCCCAGCATTTT	CASSQSYGSPQHF
TRBV18	TRBD1	TRBJ2-4	NA	TGTGCCAGCTCACCACAGGGGGCTGACATTCAGTACTTC	CASSPQGADIQYF
TRBV19	TRBD2	TRBJ2-1	NA	TGTGCCAGTAGGCGGGAGGCGGCCAACAATGAGCAGTTCTTC	CASRREAANNEQFF
TRBV6-1	TRBD2	TRBJ2-7	NA	TGTGCCAGCGCCCCGACTAGCGGATTATACGAGCAGTACTTC	CASAPTSGLYEQYF
TRBV19	TRBD1	TRBJ1-5	NA	TGTGCCAGTAGTGACAGGGTGAGAAATAATCAGCCCCAGCATTTT	CASSDRVRNNQPQHF
TRBV5-5	NA	TRBJ1-5	NA	TGTGCCAGCAGCACTTACAGGACAGGCAATCAGCCCCAGCATTTT	CASSTYRTGNQPQHF
TRBV19	NA	TRBJ1-1	few	TGTGCCAGTAGTATAAAGTCCCCGAACACTGAAGCTTTCTTT	CASSIKSPNTEAFF
TRBV11-2	NA	TRBJ1-6	NA	TGTGCCAGCAGCACCCTAACAGCTAATTCACCCCTCCACTTT	CASSTLTANSPLHF
TRBV2	NA	TRBJ1-1	few	TGTGCCAGCAGTGTTGGAGCAGTCACTGAAGCTTTCTTT	CASSVGAVTEAFF
TRBV27	TRBD1	TRBJ1-3	once	TGTGCCAGCGCGCCTTATGACAGGGCTGGAAACACCATATATTTT	CASAPYDRAGNTIYF